A selection of T cell receptor beta chains follows, all from one sample in a study of blood T cells in healthy people across ages. TCRdb reprocessed the 5' RACE reads with MiXCR, giving one entry per CDR3 protein. The sample holds approximately 680,000 distinct CDR3 sequences; less than 40% are singletons and the top ten take roughly 14%. The sample taken for sequencing was blood. The source is a woman aged 80 or over in good health. CDR3s include the opening cysteine and the closing phenylalanine or tryptophan. Each record gives: CDR3 protein, CDR3 DNA, J gene, D gene, V gene, clone size. The D gene is left open where the match is weak. Rows may omit the clone size; those that give it use once, few, many or a size class.

cdr3_aa: CASSRLDRPYEQYF
cdr3_nt: TGTGCCAGCAGCCGTTTGGACAGACCCTACGAGCAGTACTTC
j_call: TRBJ2-7
d_call: .
v_call: TRBV5-6
clone_size: many

cdr3_aa: CASSPRGRADTQYF
cdr3_nt: TGTGCCAGCAGCCCCAGGGGGCGCGCAGATACGCAGTATTTT
j_call: TRBJ2-3
d_call: TRBD1
v_call: TRBV4-2
clone_size: many

cdr3_aa: CASTTNTGGTGETQYF
cdr3_nt: TGTGCCAGCACCACCAACACGGGCGGGACGGGAGAGACCCAGTACTTC
j_call: TRBJ2-5
d_call: .
v_call: TRBV12-3/TRBV12-4
clone_size: many

cdr3_aa: CATSDTGTGAYNEQFF
cdr3_nt: TGTGCCACCAGTGACACCGGGACAGGGGCTTACAATGAGCAGTTCTTC
j_call: TRBJ2-1
d_call: TRBD1
v_call: TRBV24-1
clone_size: .

cdr3_aa: CSVTVRVGQPQHF
cdr3_nt: TGCAGCGTTACGGTCAGGGTAGGGCAGCCCCAGCATTTT
j_call: TRBJ1-5
d_call: .
v_call: TRBV29-1
clone_size: .

cdr3_aa: CASSITGTGPEQYF
cdr3_nt: TGTGCCAGTAGTATTACCGGGACAGGTCCCGAGCAGTACTTC
j_call: TRBJ2-7
d_call: TRBD1
v_call: TRBV19
clone_size: .

cdr3_aa: CASFQGTGTGELFF
cdr3_nt: TGCGCCAGTTTTCAGGGGACGGGTACCGGGGAGCTGTTTTTT
j_call: TRBJ2-2
d_call: .
v_call: TRBV5-1
clone_size: .

cdr3_aa: CASSLGGRGRTYEQYF
cdr3_nt: TGTGCCAGCAGCTTAGGGGGGCGGGGCCGAACCTACGAGCAGTACTTC
j_call: TRBJ2-7
d_call: .
v_call: TRBV7-8
clone_size: many

cdr3_aa: CASSPTSGGRDTQYF
cdr3_nt: TGTGCCAGCAGCCCGACTAGCGGGGGGCGAGATACGCAGTATTTT
j_call: TRBJ2-3
d_call: TRBD2
v_call: TRBV9
clone_size: many

cdr3_aa: CSARDPGSANEKLFF
cdr3_nt: TGCAGTGCTCGGGACCCCGGGAGTGCTAATGAAAAACTGTTTTTT
j_call: TRBJ1-4
d_call: .
v_call: TRBV20-1
clone_size: few

cdr3_aa: CSARLGSRPIYNEQFF
cdr3_nt: TGCAGTGCTAGATTGGGGTCCCGCCCCATCTACAATGAGCAGTTCTTC
j_call: TRBJ2-1
d_call: .
v_call: TRBV20-1
clone_size: many

cdr3_aa: CASSQGFYEQYF
cdr3_nt: TGTGCCAGCAGTCAGGGGTTCTACGAGCAGTACTTC
j_call: TRBJ2-7
d_call: .
v_call: TRBV6-1
clone_size: many

cdr3_aa: CASSRTAGNTIYF
cdr3_nt: TGTGCCAGCAGCCGGACTGCTGGAAACACCATATATTTT
j_call: TRBJ1-3
d_call: .
v_call: TRBV7-3
clone_size: .

cdr3_aa: CSEGTSPDTQYF
cdr3_nt: TGCAGTGAGGGGACTAGCCCAGATACGCAGTATTTT
j_call: TRBJ2-3
d_call: TRBD2
v_call: TRBV20-1
clone_size: once

cdr3_aa: CASSLRQGGYEQYF
cdr3_nt: TGTGCCAGCAGTTTGCGGCAGGGGGGTTACGAGCAGTACTTC
j_call: TRBJ2-7
d_call: .
v_call: TRBV5-1
clone_size: many

cdr3_aa: CASSQVGLGSGSYEQYF
cdr3_nt: TGCGCCAGCAGCCAAGTAGGCTTAGGATCGGGATCCTACGAGCAGTACTTC
j_call: TRBJ2-7
d_call: .
v_call: TRBV4-1
clone_size: many